What follows are 6 T cell receptor beta chains derived from one specimen sequenced in a study of T-cell memory formation after mild COVID-19. TCRdb re-called the 5' RACE reads through MiXCR, storing one row per CDR3 protein. Counted here are around 450,000 distinct CDR3 sequences, approximately 24% occurring once; the ten biggest clones make up roughly 9.7%. Sequenced: PBMCs or a T cell subset sorted from them (not recorded which). All receptors come from an adult woman who had mild COVID-19 (a few samples of this study predate the infection). Cell type and time point are not known.

The sample holds a few counts of this clonotype. This sequence joins TRBV9 and TRBJ2-1; no reliable D call. The V and J ends lost 0 bases and 2 bases respectively, with 12 bases between them. The CDR3 runs to 16 residues. CDR1 is SGDLS and CDR2 is YYNGEE in the germline V gene. The CDR3 nucleotides are TGTGCCAGCAGCGTAGTGCCAGCGTCCGCCTACAATGAGCAGTTCTTC. This sequence encodes CASSVVPASAYNEQFF.

This clonotype was detected a few times. The rearrangement uses TRBV7-6 and TRBJ1-2; D not resolved. Germline V gene sequence: CDR1 SGHVS, CDR2 FNYEAQ. The germline V and J ends were trimmed by 0 bases and 5 bases, with 16 bases remaining between them. This CDR3 spans 16 amino acids. The DNA of the CDR3 is TGTGCCAGCAGCTTAGCGCCTATGGAAGAATTGTATGGCTACACCTTC. This encodes CASSLAPMEELYGYTF.

This clonotype was recorded once. V is TRBV20-1 and J is TRBJ1-1; D may be TRBD1 (6 bases). Germline CDR1 DFQATT, CDR2 SNEGSKA (reference sequence). Between the trimmed V and J ends, which lost 5 bases and 1 base, there was a span of 14 bases. This CDR3 spans 14 amino acids. The CDR3 loop reads CSAVTGSGNTEAFF. The CDR3 DNA reads TGCAGTGCTGTTACAGGGTCGGGGAACACTGAAGCTTTCTTT.

This rearrangement joins TRBV25-1 to TRBJ2-5, with a weak D call TRBD1 (6 bases). CDR1 and CDR2 (germline): MGHDK, SYGVNS. V was clipped by 5 bases and J by 2 bases, with 18 bases between them. This CDR3 region has 16 residues. The CDR3 nucleotides read TGTGCCAGCAGTTCCACGGGACACCGCGTTCAAGAGACCCAGTACTTC. This codes for CASSSTGHRVQETQYF.

This clonotype has more than one count but fewer than ten. V usage is TRBV2 and J usage is TRBJ1-4; TRBD1 aligns across 7 bases. Looked up from germline, CDR1 is SNHLY and CDR2 is FYNNEI. This CDR3 contains 18 residues. Trimming cost V 1 base and J 2 bases; bases outside gene matches: 10. CDR3 residues: CASSEGVTGMVTNEKLFF. CDR3 nucleotide sequence: TGTGCCAGCAGTGAAGGAGTGACAGGGATGGTGACTAATGAAAAACTGTTTTTT. The variable domain in full, completed from reference TRBV2 and TRBJ1-4, reads EPEVTQTPSHQVTQMGQEVILRCVPISNHLYFYWYRQILGQKVEFLVSFYNNEISEKSEIFDDQFSVERPDGSNFTLKIRSTKLEDSAMYFCASSEGVTGMVTNEKLFFGSGTQLSVL.

The table lists this clonotype with a few counts. The DNA of the CDR3 is TGTGCCAGCAGCAGAAACCGGGACAGGGGGCCCCCCACCTTC. The encoded protein is CASSRNRDRGPPTF. The chain uses TRBV5-6 and TRBJ1-2, with 12 bases matching TRBD1. CDR1 and CDR2 from the germline V gene are SGHDT and YYEEEE. V trimming: 4 bases; J trimming: 13 bases; junction bases outside the gene matches: 11. The CDR3 length is 14 residues.